This T cell receptor (beta chain) was retrieved from a study of blood T cell repertoires in COVID-19. Study background: PBMCs, B-cell-depleted T cells, or T cells provided the cDNA or gDNA that made up the material.

CDR3 length equals 14 residues. Trimming cost V 5 bases and J 6 bases; bases outside gene matches: 5. Germline CDR1 reads MDHEN; CDR2 reads SYDVKM. Per the original methods: Estimates of nucleated cell counts were drawn from the amplification of reference gene primers. TCRdb keeps only in-frame clones here, not all; method: immunoSEQ multiplex PCR. V, J and clone size are those of that table, while D and trimming were read from the DNA. The profile shows some 200,000 clones, around 80% of them singletons. The sequenced sample consisted of peripheral blood. This chain connects TRBV28 to TRBJ2-1; 9 bases are shared with TRBD2. The receptor's source is a human donor with acute or convalescent COVID-19. The donor label of this sample is uncertain. CDR3 nucleotide sequence: TGTGCCAGCAGTCTTAGCGGGAGATCCAATGAGCAGTTCTTC. Translating gives CASSLSGRSNEQFF.